This is a list of T cell receptor beta chains from one sample in a study of cytomegalovirus exposure and HLA in healthy donors. The method was immunoSEQ multiplex PCR; TCRdb's version includes in-frame clones alone and lacks a portion of them. The table records about 130,000 clones, around 86% of them present only once. The sequencing sample was made of PBMCs. The receptor set was obtained from a man between 18 and 35 years old in good health and CMV-seronegative. CDR3s include the opening cysteine and the closing phenylalanine or tryptophan.

>TRBJ2-7|TRBV19
CASSPWDRSYEQYF
>TRBJ2-7|TRBV19
CASSGQGATSYEQYF
>TRBJ1-1|TRBV29-1
CSVEEVQGLLAFF
>TRBJ1-1|TRBV27
CASSYRRGGTEAFF
>TRBJ1-1|TRBV7-3
CASSFRGSDEAFF
>TRBJ2-7|TRBV7-2
CASSLNQGHYEQYF
>TRBJ1-5|TRBV9
CASSPSGGQENQPQHF
>TRBJ1-2|TRBV7-2
CASSGTGQAFGYTF
>TRBJ1-1|TRBV28
CASRSTPYTEAFF
>TRBJ1-2|TRBV25-1
CASSGRTANGYTF
>TRBJ1-2|TRBV4-1
CASSQDDYGYTF
>TRBJ2-1|TRBV30
CAWSVGGYNEQFF
>TRBJ1-1|TRBV6-5
CASSYGWRNTEAFF
>TRBJ2-3|TRBV5-6
CASSLGGTASDTQYF
>TRBJ1-1|TRBV29-1
CSVDRPNTEAFF
>TRBJ1-1|TRBV30
CAWAYRENTEAFF
>TRBJ1-1|TRBV13
CASSLGSLGASSLLNPAEAFF
>TRBJ1-1|TRBV18
CASSPLSNRQGNTEAFF
>TRBJ2-7|TRBV6-5
CASREGRLSMGEQYF
>TRBJ1-1|TRBV28
CASSPRDSPEAFF